This T cell receptor (beta chain) is drawn from a study of T cell responses to AZD1222 COVID-19 vaccine listed by TCRdb under 2021. Notes on the research overall: TCR sequencing covered roughly 230 trial participants: nearly 210 given two doses of AZD1222 and some 25 given two doses of MenACWY control vaccine. Enrollment into the trials was organized by age into subgroups of 18-55, 56-69 and 70-plus years, and those subgroups contained roughly 160, 29 and 62 TCR-sequenced participants, respectively.

From cysteine to phenylalanine, the CDR3 is 16 amino acids long. Only the CDR3 DNA stays, 48 bases, in frame from base 1. At the junction V is shortened by 3 bases and J by 4 bases; bases outside the gene matches: 6. The germline V gene provides CDR1 KGHSH and CDR2 LQKENI. The time point label on this specimen signifies: about 28 days (+/-7) after the second vaccine dose. The treatment or condition tag for this specimen amounts to: meningococcal conjugate vaccine given as trial control. Vaccinee samples came from UK trials COV001 and COV002, including a single-blind randomized controlled phase 2/3 trial of AZD1222 (ChAdOx1 nCoV-19) in healthy adults. For TCRbeta chain sequencing, PBMC samples from trial participants were taken at day 0 and at day 28 after the second dose. The CDR3 regions of human TCRbeta chains were analyzed by immunosequencing. The study's own analysis went as follows. TCRs in the repertoires were matched against a reference library of SARS-CoV-2-specific TCRs that had been generated with the MIRA antigen-specificity platform. Breadth meant the fraction of unique TCRs that were SARS-CoV-2-associated, whereas depth meant the fraction of total T cells that were SARS-CoV-2-associated. Using the MIRA data, each spike-specific TCR was assigned both to the spike region to which the TCR was reactive and to a CD4 or CD8 class. Log10-transformed breadth and depth values were compared by one-way ANOVA with Sidak's multiple comparisons tests. Held by TCRdb, this immuneACCESS table contains in-frame sequences only and omits some clones. Under half of the omission traces to an unresolved V gene where checked; the cause of the rest is unknown. V and J calls and clone size follow that table, whereas D and trimming were derived from the DNA. The sample table holds about 180,000 clones, of which 80% to 95% were seen once. The top ten hold around 0.97% of the sample.

Of note for this clone: The target of this receptor is not known. No qualities accompany the bases; no much larger clone lies one base away.

Broad study findings and their caveats: Spike-specific TCR breadth and depth rose significantly after two AZD1222 doses compared with day 0 and with MenACWY recipients. Reportedly, close to half of the unique spike-specific TCRs recognized epitopes lying outside the regions that are mutated in the B.1.351 and B.1.1.7 variants. Only a handful of AZD1222 recipients were SARS-CoV-2 seropositive at baseline, limiting conclusions about previously exposed vaccinees. In the small 56-69-year group, the increase in depth fell short of significance, most likely because of low power. Because no day 14 peak-response samples were available, repertoires were characterized only after the peak T cell response. Participants were mostly white British and included more females than males, and it was suggested by the authors that clonal diversity may have been underestimated. CD4 TCRs associated with the vaccine covered the entire spike protein, and the dominant responses were in regions 160-218 and 743-854.

Source: peripheral blood, taken 28 days after the second dose of the MenACWY control vaccine. This clonotype was sampled from an adult who received the MenACWY meningococcal vaccine as a control. In this chain, TRBV18 is recombined with TRBJ1-5; 10 bases in between match TRBD1. This receptor carries the CDR3 CASSPPDRGGNQPQHF. The nucleotide sequence reads TGTGCCAGCTCACCTCCGGACAGGGGGGGTAATCAGCCCCAGCATTTT.